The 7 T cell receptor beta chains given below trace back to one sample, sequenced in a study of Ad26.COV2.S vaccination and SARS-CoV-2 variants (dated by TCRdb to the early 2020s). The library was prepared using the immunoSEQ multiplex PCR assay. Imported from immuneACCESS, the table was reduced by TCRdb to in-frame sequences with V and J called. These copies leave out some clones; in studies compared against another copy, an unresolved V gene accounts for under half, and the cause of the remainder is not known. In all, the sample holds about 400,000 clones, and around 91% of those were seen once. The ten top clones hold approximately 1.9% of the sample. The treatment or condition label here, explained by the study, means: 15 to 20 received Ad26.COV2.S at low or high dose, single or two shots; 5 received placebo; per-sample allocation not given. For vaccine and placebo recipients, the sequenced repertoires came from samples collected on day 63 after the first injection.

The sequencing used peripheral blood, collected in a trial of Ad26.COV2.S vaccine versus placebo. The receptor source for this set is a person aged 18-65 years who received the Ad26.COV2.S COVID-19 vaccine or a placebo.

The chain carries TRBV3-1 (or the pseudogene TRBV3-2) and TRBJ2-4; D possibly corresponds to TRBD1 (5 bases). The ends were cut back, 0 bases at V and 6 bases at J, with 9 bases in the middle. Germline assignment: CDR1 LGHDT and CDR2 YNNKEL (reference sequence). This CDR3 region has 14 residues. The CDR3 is CASSQEWGANIQYF. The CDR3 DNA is TGTGCCAGCAGCCAAGAATGGGGCGCAAACATTCAGTACTTC.

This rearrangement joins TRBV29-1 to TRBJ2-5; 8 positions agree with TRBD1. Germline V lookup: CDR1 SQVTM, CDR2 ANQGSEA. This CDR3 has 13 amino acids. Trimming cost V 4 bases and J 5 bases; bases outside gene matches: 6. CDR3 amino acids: CSVGDRGWETQYF. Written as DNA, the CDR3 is TGCAGCGTTGGAGACAGGGGTTGGGAGACCCAGTACTTC.

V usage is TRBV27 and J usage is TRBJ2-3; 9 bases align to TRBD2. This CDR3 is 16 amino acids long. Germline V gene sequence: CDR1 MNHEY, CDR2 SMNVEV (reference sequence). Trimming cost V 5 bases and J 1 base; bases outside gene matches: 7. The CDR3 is CASSILAGSRTDTQYF. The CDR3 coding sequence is TGTGCCAGCAGTATTCTAGCGGGATCCCGCACAGATACGCAGTATTTT.

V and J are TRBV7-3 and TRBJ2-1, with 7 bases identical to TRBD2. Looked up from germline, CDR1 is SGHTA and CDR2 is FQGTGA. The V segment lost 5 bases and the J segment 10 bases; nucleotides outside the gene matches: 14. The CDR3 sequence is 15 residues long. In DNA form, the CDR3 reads TGTGCCAGCAGCCGACTGGGGACTACGGGAGAAGAGCAGTTCTTC. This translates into CASSRLGTTGEEQFF.

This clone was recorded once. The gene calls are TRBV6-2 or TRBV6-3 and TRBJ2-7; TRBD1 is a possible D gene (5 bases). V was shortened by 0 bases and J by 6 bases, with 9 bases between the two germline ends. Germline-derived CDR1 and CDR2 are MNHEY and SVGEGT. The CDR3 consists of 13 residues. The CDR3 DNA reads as TGTGCCAGCAGTTACTCCGAAGGGGTCGAGCAGTACTTC. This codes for CASSYSEGVEQYF.

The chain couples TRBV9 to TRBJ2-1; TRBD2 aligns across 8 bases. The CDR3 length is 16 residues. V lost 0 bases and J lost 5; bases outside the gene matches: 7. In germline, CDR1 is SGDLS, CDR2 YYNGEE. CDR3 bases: TGTGCCAGCAGCGTAGAGGGACTAGGGCCAAACAATGAGCAGTTCTTC. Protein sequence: CASSVEGLGPNNEQFF.

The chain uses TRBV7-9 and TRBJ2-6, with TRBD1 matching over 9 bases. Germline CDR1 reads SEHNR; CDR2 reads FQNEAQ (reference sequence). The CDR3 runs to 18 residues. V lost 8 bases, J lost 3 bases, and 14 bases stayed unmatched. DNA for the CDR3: TGTGCCAGCCCCCGTGGGGACAGGGCCGGTGGTGGGGCCAACGTCCTGACTTTC. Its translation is CASPRGDRAGGGANVLTF. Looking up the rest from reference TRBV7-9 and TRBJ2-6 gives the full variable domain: DTGVSQNPRHKITKRGQNVTFRCDPISEHNRLYWYRQTLGQGPEFLTYFQNEAQLEKSRLLSDRFSAERPKGSFSTLEIQRTEQGDSAMYLCASPRGDRAGGGANVLTFGAGSRLTVL.